Below, one T cell receptor (beta chain) is given with its context. Data came from immunoSEQ multiplex PCR; TCRdb stores just in-frame clones and leaves some out. The sample holds around 200,000 clones, about 94% seen once. The data derive from a study of control samples from healthy donors and cancer patients. V was cut by 5 bases and J by 3 bases, with 16 bases left in between. There are 15 residues in the CDR3. CDR1 SGHAT and CDR2 FQNNGV come from the germline V gene. The sequence came from a man aged 50-59 years in good health. The chain uses TRBV11-2 and TRBJ1-2; no definite D call. Sequencing was done on a sample of blood. CDR3 loop: CASSPPRRGYYGYTF. Written as DNA, the CDR3 is TGTGCCAGCAGCCCCCCGCGGCGAGGGTACTATGGCTACACCTTC.